The source of this T cell receptor (beta chain) is a study of early stage breast cancer tumors (dated by TCRdb to 2017 to 2019). General notes on the study: Of the roughly 15 invasive breast tumors, some twelve were found to be estrogen receptor-positive, progesterone receptor-positive and HER2-negative. On average, each sample got approximately 10-fold read coverage. Of the approximately 12 ER+/PR+/HER2- tumors, eight were classified as invasive ductal carcinomas and four as invasive lobular carcinomas. Across all samples, about 3,000,000 templates representing approximately 1,000,000 unique clonotypes were detected.

On the study overall, not on this receptor specifically: Because the cohort was small, a breakdown by tumor subtype could not be done. Chain pairing and functional markers such as CD4, CD8 and FOXP3 were not captured by bulk genomic DNA sequencing of unsorted cells. Enriched TCRB sequences shared across patients were mostly commonly generated sequences, unlikely to play an important role in the tumor microenvironment. Approximately 2.4-fold higher T cell density and higher clonality were observed in tumors than in adjacent normal breast tissue. Repertoires from blood and normal breast were more alike than repertoires from blood and tumor, and in about 90% of the 16 patients, comparing each tissue with blood separated tumor from normal.

Adjacent normal breast tissue was collected roughly 1.9-4 cm away from the tumor, rinsed in PBS and stored in prechilled RNAlater. Because normal breast tissue has high lipid content and low cell density, 100-300 mg of normal breast tissue was often needed to obtain enough DNA. The study profiled bulk TCR beta-chain repertoires in matched peripheral blood, tumor and adjacent normal breast tissue taken from roughly 17 patients with early-stage breast cancer. Genomic DNA was extracted with the Qiagen AllPrep DNA/RNA Mini kit. Every sample was amplified as two independent genomic DNA replicates, using about 0.46 ug for blood and about 1.4 ug for tumor or normal breast. TCRB sequencing of genomic DNA was carried out with the ImmunoSeq Intro kit according to the manufacturer's instructions. The multiplex PCR ran for 30 to 35 cycles using proprietary primers and spike-in control sequences for absolute quantification. An 87-bp fragment spanning the CDR3 and flanking V and J genes was sequenced with single-end 150-bp reads. Seven samples, each with two replicates, were multiplexed per lane of an Illumina MiSeq using version 3.0 chemistry. In the source study's methods: Raw data were processed with the vendor's proprietary pipeline, and both replicates were merged into a single result per sample. A clonotype was defined as productive rearrangements that share the same V-gene family, CDR3 amino acid sequence and J-gene segment. To compute clonality, the normalized Shannon entropy (Pielou evenness) of TCRB abundances was subtracted from 1. T cell density was estimated as total templates divided by the number of input cells, with the number of input cells inferred from the DNA input amount. Recon, run with its default parameters, was used to estimate overall repertoire diversity and clonality. Clonotypes with over 0.1% abundance in tumor and at least 32-fold higher abundance in tumor than in normal breast were defined as tumor-enriched. TCRdb re-hosts the immuneACCESS table, in-frame sequences only. Its copies lack some clones; in the studies checked, an unresolved V gene accounts for under half of them, and the cause for the rest is not known. The D gene and trimming were derived from the DNA, and the V and J assignments and clone size from that table. In this sample the table shows 11,000 to 15,000 clones, less than 85% of which occur a single time. The top ten constitute over 4% of the sample.

As concerns this clone: Its antigen specificity is not known. Base qualities are missing; no much larger clone stands one base away.

Clipping removes 4 bases from V and 2 bases from J, with 5 as the unmatched junction base count. From a lookup of the germline V gene (reference sequence), CDR1 and CDR2 are LNHNV and YYDKDF. Inclusive of the bounding cysteine and phenylalanine, the CDR3 is 15 residues long. Kept here is only the CDR3 DNA, which spans 45 bases and is read in frame from base 1. Sequences were obtained from normal breast tissue next to the tumor. The chain is encoded by TRBV15 joined to TRBJ2-7, and 10 junction bases match TRBD1. This receptor was identified in a person aged 30-39 years with breast cancer. The DNA is as follows: TGTGCCACCAGCAACGACAGGGGGCAAACCTACGAGCAGTACTTC. Translated, it reads CATSNDRGQTYEQYF.